These 23 T cell receptor beta chains were sequenced from one sample in a study of graft-versus-host responses after intestinal transplantation. Repertoires were generated with immunoSEQ multiplex PCR, while TCRdb's copy carries only in-frame clones and drops some. The sample has nearly 90,000 clones; roughly four fifths are singletons. Antigens for these TCRs are unknown. The sample consisted of unstimulated CD8+ T cells sorted from spleen or lymph node cells, taken before intestinal transplant. The source of these receptors is a human donor who received an intestinal transplant.

This clone showed up just once. CDR3 sequence (DNA): TGCAGCGTTGAAGACAGCTTACTCTATGGCTACACCTTC. It is translated as CSVEDSLLYGYTF. This chain connects TRBV29-1 to TRBJ1-2; D is uncertain. CDR3 length: 13 amino acids. The V end lost 0 bases, the J end lost 4 bases, and 9 bases lay between the germline ends. Germline assignment: CDR1 SQVTM and CDR2 ANQGSEA.

V is TRBV15 and J is TRBJ2-7, with D unclear. Germline CDR1 LNHNV, CDR2 YYDKDF (reference sequence). This CDR3 has 15 residues. V gave up 4 bases and J gave up 2 bases, with 15 bases separating them. CDR3 region: CATSIGSLNAYEQYF. The CDR3 DNA reads as TGTGCCACCAGCATAGGCTCCTTAAACGCCTACGAGCAGTACTTC.

The chain has TRBV4-1 and TRBJ2-7; 8 bases line up with TRBD1. The CDR3 totals 15 residues. V lost 1 base and J lost 3; bases outside the gene matches: 5. Germline V gene lookup returns CDR1 MGHRA and CDR2 YSYEKL. DNA of the CDR3: TGCGCCAGCAGCCAAGGGCGGACAGGGAGCTACGAGCAGTACTTC. Amino acids: CASSQGRTGSYEQYF.

The CDR3 region is CASSLGALRRETQYF. The CDR3, as DNA: TGTGCCAGCAGCTTAGGTGCCTTAAGGCGAGAGACCCAGTACTTC. The genes are TRBV11-2 and TRBJ2-5; D is unresolved. CDR1 is SGHAT and CDR2 is FQNNGV in the germline V gene. V was shortened by 1 base and J by 4 bases, with 13 bases between the two germline ends. The CDR3 has 15 amino acids. Based on the CDR3 plus reference TRBV11-2 and TRBJ2-5, the full variable domain is EAGVAQSPRYKIIEKRQSVAFWCNPISGHATLYWYQQILGQGPKLLIQFQNNGVVDDSQLPKDRFSAERLKGVDSTLKIQPAKLEDSAVYLCASSLGALRRETQYFGPGTRLLVL.

V and J are TRBV5-6 and TRBJ2-7, with D hard to call. V shed 0 bases and J shed 3 bases, with 10 bases lying between them. The germline CDR1 and CDR2 sequences are SGHDT and YYEEEE. The CDR3 spans 14 residues. The CDR3 sequence: CASSLVGQDYEQYF. The CDR3 coding sequence is TGTGCCAGCAGCTTGGTAGGCCAGGACTACGAGCAGTACTTC.

The J gene is TRBJ1-2, the V gene TRBV29-1; the D gene is possibly TRBD1 (6 bases). CDR3 size: 13 residues. Deletions cut 3 bases from V and 2 bases from J, with 10 bases between. Per the germline V gene, CDR1 is SQVTM and CDR2 is ANQGSEA. The CDR3 protein is CSVEEGVNYGYTF. Written as DNA, the CDR3 is TGCAGCGTTGAGGAGGGGGTAAACTATGGCTACACCTTC.

The gene calls are TRBV7-9 and TRBJ2-5; TRBD1 aligns across 9 bases. The end of the DNA is better explained by TRBJ2-7, so the J call may be wrong. The CDR3 spans 15 residues. Germline V lookup: CDR1 SEHNR, CDR2 FQNEAQ (reference sequence). The CDR3 loop is CASRDAGTGTYEQYF. The CDR3 DNA is TGTGCCAGCAGGGACGCCGGGACAGGGACCTACGAGCAGTACTTC.

This clone was observed a handful of times. J is TRBJ1-6 and V is TRBV13, with D possibly matching TRBD1 (5 bases). Germline loops: CDR1 PRHDT, CDR2 FYEKMQ (reference sequence). Trimming took off 5 bases at V and 4 bases at J, with 9 bases between the two ends. CDR3 size: 14 residues. The CDR3 is CASSEGPYNSPLHF. Written as DNA, the CDR3 is TGTGCCAGCAGCGAGGGACCGTATAATTCACCCCTCCACTTT.

V and J are TRBV10-2 and TRBJ1-1; D ambiguous. Between the trimmed V and J ends, which lost 3 bases and 12 bases, there was a span of 8 bases. Germline V gene sequence: CDR1 WSHSY, CDR2 SAAADI. The CDR3 spans 10 residues. CDR3 DNA sequence: TGCGCCAGCAGTGAAGGTGGTCCTTTCTTT. It encodes CASSEGGPFF.

The count of this clone is one. This chain connects TRBV11-3 to TRBJ2-3, with a possible D match to TRBD1 (7 bases). Trimming stripped 3 bases from V and 3 bases from J, with 13 bases between. There are 15 residues in the CDR3. Per the germline V gene, CDR1 is SGHNT and CDR2 is YENEEA. The CDR3 sequence: CASSLAGGRTDTQYF. In DNA form, the CDR3 reads TGTGCCAGCAGCTTGGCAGGGGGGCGGACAGATACGCAGTATTTT.

In regard to this clone: Distinct nucleotide sequences in the sample also encode this CDR3. The rearrangement links TRBV6-6 to TRBJ2-7, with D possibly TRBD1 on 6 matching bases. The V end lost 2 bases, the J end lost 1 base, and 6 bases lay between the germline ends. CDR3 length: 13 amino acids. Germline V gene sequence: CDR1 MNHNY, CDR2 SVGAGI (reference sequence). The CDR3 reads CASSYGQSYEQYF. CDR3 in DNA: TGTGCCAGCAGTTACGGACAGTCCTACGAGCAGTACTTC.

This chain uses TRBV9 with TRBJ2-3; no clear D. The germline gives CDR1 SGDLS, CDR2 YYNGEE. CDR3 length: 15 residues. V lost 0 bases and J 0 bases, leaving 8 bases between the germline ends. The CDR3 here is CASSVEDSSTDTQYF. The DNA for the CDR3 is TGTGCCAGCAGCGTAGAAGACTCTAGCACAGATACGCAGTATTTT.

This chain uses TRBV6-6 with TRBJ2-7; 7 positions agree with TRBD2. V shed 1 base and J 0 bases; nucleotides not matched to a gene: 6. Per germline, CDR1 MNHNY and CDR2 SVGAGI (reference sequence). The CDR3 spans 16 residues. The CDR3 DNA follows: TGTGCCAGCAGTTACTTACTAGCGCAAAGCTCCTACGAGCAGTACTTC. It yields the protein CASSYLLAQSSYEQYF.

The chain is built from TRBV5-1 and TRBJ2-3; no clear D gene. Between the trimmed V and J ends, which lost 2 bases and 3 bases, there was a span of 4 bases. The CDR3 is 12 residues long. The V gene's germline CDR1 is SGHRS and CDR2 YFSETQ. In DNA, the CDR3 is TGCGCCAGCAGCTTCAGGACAGATACGCAGTATTTT. Translating gives CASSFRTDTQYF.

This chain uses TRBV7-9 with TRBJ2-3, with TRBD1 matching over 9 bases. Germline CDR1 SEHNR, CDR2 FQNEAQ (reference sequence). The CDR3 covers 15 residues. With V trimmed by 1 base and J by 6 bases, 5 bases remained unmatched. This CDR3 reads CASSLVQGAADTQYF. The CDR3 DNA reads TGTGCCAGCAGCTTAGTACAGGGGGCGGCGGATACGCAGTATTTT.

V gene TRBV27 combines with J gene TRBJ2-5; D remains ambiguous. This CDR3 is 15 amino acids long. Germline V gene data show CDR1 as MNHEY and CDR2 as SMNVEV (reference sequence). V lost 4 bases and J lost 4, with 16 bases in between. Written as DNA, the CDR3 is TGTGCCAGCAGTTCGATCGTTTGGGCCCCAGAGACCCAGTACTTC. Its protein is CASSSIVWAPETQYF.

This clone was seen a handful of times. The chain couples TRBV5-5 to TRBJ2-2, with 7 bases fitting TRBD2. J was trimmed by 4 bases and V by 0 bases; bases with no gene match: 6. There are 16 residues in the CDR3. In germline, CDR1 is SGHKS, CDR2 YYEKEE (reference sequence). CDR3 loop: CASSLVTSAITGELFF. CDR3 in DNA: TGTGCCAGCAGCTTGGTTACTAGCGCAATCACCGGGGAGCTGTTTTTT.

This CDR3 reads CASSEGPLTGELFF. The CDR3 DNA reads as TGTGCCAGCAGTGAGGGACCCCTTACAGGGGAGCTGTTTTTT. The V and J genes are TRBV28 and TRBJ2-2, with D possibly being TRBD1 or TRBD2 (5 bases each). The CDR3 length is 14 residues. V was cut by 5 bases and J by 8 bases, with 15 bases left in between. Germline V gene data show CDR1 as MDHEN and CDR2 as SYDVKM.

The chain is built from TRBV6-4 and TRBJ2-7; 7 nucleotides align to TRBD1. In germline, CDR1 is MRHNA, CDR2 SNTAGT. V lost 7 bases to trimming and J lost 3 bases; unmatched junction nucleotides: 6. The CDR3 covers 13 residues. The CDR3 bases are TGTGCCAGCACACCGGGACAGTACTACGAGCAGTACTTC. Amino acid sequence: CASTPGQYYEQYF.

V gene TRBV2 combines with J gene TRBJ2-5, with TRBD2 as a possible D gene (5 bases). Between the trimmed V and J ends, which lost 4 bases and 1 base, there was a span of 7 bases. Germline assignment: CDR1 SNHLY and CDR2 FYNNEI. CDR3 length: 13 residues. CDR3 sequence reads: CASSGEPQETQYF. DNA of the CDR3: TGTGCCAGCAGTGGGGAGCCCCAAGAGACCCAGTACTTC.

The chain has TRBV11-2 and TRBJ2-7; 7 bases fit TRBD2. Germline V CDR1 and CDR2: SGHAT, FQNNGV. V dropped 0 bases and J dropped 2; count of bases not matched to a gene: 1. The CDR3 has 14 residues. CDR3 protein: CASSLDRGAYEQYF. The CDR3, as DNA: TGTGCCAGCAGCTTAGACCGGGGGGCCTACGAGCAGTACTTC.

The chain combines TRBV28 with TRBJ2-4; 9 nucleotides align to TRBD1. The trim removed 2 bases at V and 7 bases at J, leaving 6 bases unmatched. Germline CDR1 MDHEN, CDR2 SYDVKM. The CDR3 is 15 amino acids. CDR3 DNA: TGTGCCAGCAGTTTACCGACCGGGACAGGGAACATTCAGTACTTC. Residues: CASSLPTGTGNIQYF.

V is TRBV6-6 and J is TRBJ1-3; TRBD1 is a possible D gene (5 bases). V dropped 10 bases and J dropped 2 bases, with 18 bases sitting between them. CDR1 and CDR2 (germline): MNHNY, SVGAGI (reference sequence). There are 15 residues in the CDR3. Here the CDR3 DNA reads TGTGCCACCCAGTCTGGGGCAAGCCCTGGAAACACCATATATTTT. Translating gives CATQSGASPGNTIYF.